What follows are 13 T cell receptor beta chains derived from one specimen sequenced in a study of cytomegalovirus exposure and HLA in healthy donors. PCR was performed using 60 Vbeta and 13 Jbeta primers. Assay used: immunoSEQ multiplex PCR; TCRdb lists only in-frame clones, some missing. There are around 150,000 clones in the sample; about 80% occur only once, and about 5.6% lies in the top ten. Sequenced sample: PBMCs. The receptor source for this set is a young man in good health and CMV-seropositive.

This chain uses TRBV6-1 with TRBJ1-4; 7 positions match TRBD1. The junction had 18 bases not matched to a gene; V was cut back by 4 bases and J by 7 bases. This CDR3 has 18 amino acids. Germline-derived CDR1 and CDR2 are MNHNS and SASEGT. The CDR3 bases are TGTGCCAGCAGTGGCCGGACGGCGGGTTCAGGGGGACTTGAAAAACTGTTTTTT. Its translation is CASSGRTAGSGGLEKLFF.

This sequence joins TRBV6-5 and TRBJ2-5, with D hard to call. Germline CDR1 reads MNHEY; CDR2 reads SVGAGI. The V end lost 0 bases, the J end lost 5 bases, and 4 bases lay between the germline ends. The CDR3 extends over 12 amino acids. CDR3 nucleotides: TGTGCCAGCAGTTACTCGTCGGAGACCCAGTACTTC. Encoded protein: CASSYSSETQYF.

About this clone itself: The germline gene is not matched at one end of the junction; a read error may be the cause. This rearrangement joins TRBV7-9 to TRBJ2-7; D unresolved. Germline CDR1 is SEHNR and CDR2 is FQNEAQ (reference sequence). The CDR3 consists of 12 residues. CDR3 DNA: TGTTCCAGCAGCTTAGCCGGGTACGAGCAGTACTTC. Its translation is CSSSLAGYEQYF.

This sequence joins TRBV11-1 and TRBJ2-1, with D tentatively TRBD2 (6 bases). The length of the CDR3 is 13 residues. V gave up 5 bases and J gave up 13 bases, with 18 bases separating them. Germline V lookup: CDR1 SGHAT, CDR2 FQDESV (reference sequence). CDR3 region: CASSAPRGGRQFF. DNA of the CDR3: TGTGCCAGCAGCGCCCCCCGGGGAGGAAGACAGTTCTTC.

V usage is TRBV30 and J usage is TRBJ1-1, with D uncertain. The CDR3 runs 13 residues. Germline CDR1 GTSNPN, CDR2 SVGIG (reference sequence). The V and J ends lost 3 bases and 4 bases respectively, with 12 bases between them. CDR3 amino acids: CAWRTISRTEAFF. The DNA of the CDR3 is TGTGCCTGGAGGACAATAAGTCGCACTGAAGCTTTCTTT.

The chain recombines TRBV14 with TRBJ2-3; 13 bases are shared with TRBD2. Germline-derived CDR1 and CDR2 are SGHDN and FVKESK. The CDR3 runs to 17 residues. Trimming cost V 0 bases and J 6 bases; bases outside gene matches: 6. The CDR3 protein is CASSQELAGGPGDTQYF. The CDR3 bases are TGTGCCAGCAGCCAAGAACTAGCGGGAGGGCCAGGGGATACGCAGTATTTT. The whole variable domain, remainder taken from reference TRBV14 and TRBJ2-3, is EAGVTQFPSHSVIEKGQTVTLRCDPISGHDNLYWYRRVMGKEIKFLLHFVKESKQDESGMPNNRFLAERTGGTYSTLKVQPAELEDSGVYFCASSQELAGGPGDTQYFGPGTRLTVL.

The chain employs TRBV5-1 and TRBJ2-7, with 8 nucleotides matching TRBD2. The CDR3 extends over 17 amino acids. The J segment lost 3 bases and the V segment lost 4 bases, leaving 15 bases of the junction unmatched. Germline V lookup: CDR1 SGHRS, CDR2 YFSETQ. DNA for the CDR3: TGCGCCAGCAGCGTCACACACCTTAGCGGGAACCACTACGAGCAGTACTTC. Encoded protein: CASSVTHLSGNHYEQYF.

In the case of this clone: At one of its ends the junction is not consistent with the germline gene, which may arise from a read error. CDR3 DNA sequence: TGTGCCAGCAGCCAAACTAGCGGGAGTCGTTCCCAGCTGTTC. It specifies CASSQTSGSRSQLF. This rearrangement joins TRBV5-4 to TRBJ2-7, with 11 bases that match TRBD2. CDR3 length: 14 residues. CDR1 SGHNT and CDR2 YYREEE come from the germline V gene (reference sequence).

This rearrangement joins TRBV2 to TRBJ1-4, with D tentatively TRBD1 (5 bases). With 0 bases removed from V and 8 bases from J, the gap between germline ends came to 13 bases. The CDR3 totals 15 residues. The V gene's germline CDR1 is SNHLY and CDR2 FYNNEI. The CDR3, as DNA: TGTGCCAGCAGTGAAGCGTGGCAGGGTGGAGAAAAACTGTTTTTT. Its protein product is CASSEAWQGGEKLFF.

The chain recombines TRBV6-1 with TRBJ2-1, with D maybe TRBD2 (5 bases). Germline CDR1 MNHNS, CDR2 SASEGT. Trimming took 4 bases from V and 0 from J, leaving 16 bases between them. CDR3 size: 17 residues. CDR3 loop: CASSGPGKRSSYNEQFF. CDR3 nucleotide sequence: TGTGCCAGCAGTGGTCCGGGAAAGCGAAGCTCCTACAATGAGCAGTTCTTC.

CDR3 bases: TGCAGCGTTGAATACGTAGGGACTAGCGGCTACGAGCAGTACTTC. It yields the protein CSVEYVGTSGYEQYF. The chain has TRBV29-1 and TRBJ2-7, with TRBD2 matching 11 bases. J was trimmed by 3 bases and V by 2 bases; bases with no gene match: 6. The CDR3 runs 15 residues. Germline V CDR1 and CDR2: SQVTM, ANQGSEA.

The chain couples TRBV9 to TRBJ1-5, with a weak D call TRBD1 (5 bases). Germline V gene data show CDR1 as SGDLS and CDR2 as YYNGEE. The CDR3 is made up of 11 amino acids. V dropped 3 bases and J dropped 15 bases, with 13 bases sitting between them. For the CDR3, the DNA is TGTGCCAGCAGCGCGGGGGAAACTCTGCATTTT. It yields the protein CASSAGETLHF.

The chain carries TRBV19 and TRBJ2-3, with TRBD2 matching over 9 bases. Losses at the gene ends were 11 bases for V and 4 bases for J; bases not matched to a gene: 10. The CDR3 runs to 14 residues. CDR1 is LNHDA, CDR2 SQIVND, per germline (reference sequence). CDR3 nucleotides: TGTGCCTCCCTGGGGCTAGCGGGATCAGATACGCAGTATTTT. Translation gives CASLGLAGSDTQYF.